The T cell receptor beta chain described here comes from a study of neoadjuvant nivolumab and ipilimumab in lung cancer. This CDR3 has 17 residues. Trimming pared 5 bases from V and 4 bases from J, leaving 23 bases between. Germline V gene lookup returns CDR1 SGHTA and CDR2 FQGNSA. The data were produced by immunoSEQ multiplex PCR, yet TCRdb's version contains in-frame clones alone and is incomplete. The data show fewer than 40,000 clones, roughly nine tenths seen once. The clonotype originates from an adult with non-small cell lung cancer. Source: peripheral blood, taken after neoadjuvant nivolumab, alone or with ipilimumab, at or shortly before surgery. The chain employs TRBV7-2 and TRBJ1-2; D unresolved. The CDR3 reads CASSPRTAEQSVYGYTF. The CDR3 region has the DNA TGTGCCAGCAGCCCCCGGACGGCTGAACAGAGTGTCTATGGCTACACCTTC.